This T cell receptor beta chain comes out of a study of type 1 regulatory T cells (dated by TCRdb to the early 2020s). General notes on the study: An in vitro protocol by which a Tr1-enriched, alloantigen-specific CD4 T cell product named T-allo10 was generated was characterized in the study. T-allo10 was under clinical evaluation in patients with hematological malignancies receiving allogeneic hematopoietic stem cell transplantation.

The listed sequencing device is Illumina MiSeq. TCRdb ran its own pipeline on the public reads, namely fastp trimming at Q25 and MiXCR clone calling, and kept in-frame beta chains. For every CDR3 protein sequence, its rows merge into one entry that carries the most common genes and DNA. In this sample the table shows 40,000 to 50,000 distinct CDR3 sequences, 9.5% to 15% of which occur a single time. Just over 8% of the sample comes from the top ten. Inclusive of the bounding cysteine and phenylalanine, the CDR3 is 15 residues long. The sequence is cut down to CDR3 DNA, 45 bases in frame from base 1. Per the germline V gene (reference sequence), DFQATT is the CDR1 and SNEGSKA is the CDR2. V loses 0 bases of germline sequence and J loses 2 bases, and the interval between the two ends is 13 bases. General conclusions and limits of the study: Compared with non-Tr1 cells, Tr1 cells had a TCR repertoire that was more restricted, a finding the study read as clonal expansion induced by alloantigen.

In its sample, this clonotype was seen many times. Its antigen remains unidentified. No base quality information exists; no much larger clone differs at one position. The clonotype was recovered from a human donor in good health. In this chain, TRBV20-1 is recombined with TRBJ2-5; perhaps TRBD1 is the D gene, with 7 bases matching. The sample taken for sequencing was cultured non-Tr1 T cells, either the whole culture or a sorted T cell fraction (not recorded which). The cell subset or site tag for this specimen amounts to: non-Tr1 population from the T-allo10 product. The sequenced DNA is TGCAGTGCTAGAGATACCAGGGGGAGGCAAGAGACCCAGTACTTC. Its product reads: CSARDTRGRQETQYF.